These 6 T cell receptor beta chains originate from one sample sequenced in a study of Ad26.COV2.S vaccination and SARS-CoV-2 variants. The sample's treatment: over 15 received Ad26.COV2.S at low or high dose, single or two shots; about 5 received placebo; per-sample allocation not given. Sampling occurred on day 63 after the first vaccine or placebo injection. TCRdb keeps only in-frame clones here, not all; method: immunoSEQ multiplex PCR. Among fewer than 500,000 clones, roughly 90% were seen once, and the ten largest hold 10% to 15%. The sequencing used peripheral blood, collected in a trial of Ad26.COV2.S vaccine versus placebo. These receptors were collected from a person aged 18 to 59 who received the Ad26.COV2.S COVID-19 vaccine or a placebo.

This clone was detected only once. DNA for the CDR3: TGTGCCAGCAGCTTTCAGGGGGTCTCCTACGAGCAGTACTTC. Its translation: CASSFQGVSYEQYF. V usage is TRBV11-2 and J usage is TRBJ2-7; 7 nucleotides align to TRBD1. Per germline, CDR1 SGHAT and CDR2 FQNNGV. The CDR3 covers 14 residues. V dropped 3 bases and J dropped 0; count of bases not matched to a gene: 2.

The J gene is TRBJ2-5, the V gene TRBV18, with 11 bases fitting TRBD2. This CDR3 region has 16 residues. After removal of 0 bases from V and 5 bases from J, the junction contained 5 bases not matched to a gene. Germline V gene sequence: CDR1 KGHSH, CDR2 LQKENI. DNA for the CDR3: TGTGCCAGCTCACCACCGTCATTAGCGGGAGGGGAGACCCAGTACTTC. It specifies CASSPPSLAGGETQYF.

The CDR3 DNA reads TGCGCCAGCAGCCAAGGTACAGTTTCTGGGCAGCCCCAGCATTTT. Translation: CASSQGTVSGQPQHF. The rearrangement links TRBV4-1 to TRBJ1-5; D unclear. Germline values: CDR1 MGHRA, CDR2 YSYEKL. This CDR3 is built from 15 residues. Trimming took 1 base from V and 7 from J, leaving 14 bases between them.

The CDR3 coding sequence is TGTGCCAGCAGTTACCCCCCGATAAGCGGGAGCACAGATACGCAGTATTTT. This translates into CASSYPPISGSTDTQYF. The chain recombines TRBV6-2 or TRBV6-3 with TRBJ2-3; a weak D match, TRBD2 (6 bases). This CDR3 contains 17 residues. CDR1 is MNHEY, CDR2 SVGEGT, per germline. The V gene lost 2 bases and the J gene lost 0 bases, with 15 bases spanning the gap.

The J gene is TRBJ2-7, the V gene TRBV6-1; D is uncertain. Germline V gene data show CDR1 as MNHNS and CDR2 as SASEGT. The CDR3 consists of 11 residues. V was cut by 2 bases and J by 6 bases, with 5 bases left in between. The CDR3 DNA reads as TGTGCCAGCAGTGAACCCAGCGAGCAGTACTTC. It codes for CASSEPSEQYF.

CDR3 residues: CASSRGTENYGYTF. The DNA for the CDR3 is TGTGCCAGCAGTAGGGGGACGGAAAACTATGGCTACACCTTC. This chain connects TRBV28 to TRBJ1-2; D might be TRBD1 (6 bases). Trimming left V 5 bases short and J 2 bases short, with 12 bases between. CDR3 size: 14 residues. Germline CDR1 and CDR2: MDHEN and SYDVKM.